This is a list of T cell receptor beta chains from one sample in a study of early T cells in non-severe SARS-CoV-2 infection. TCRdb recomputed calls from the 5' RACE reads with MiXCR, one row per CDR3 protein. Of tens of thousands of distinct CDR3 sequences in the sample, less than 15% were seen once. Sequencing was performed on whole blood. The receptors here all came from an adult who was a healthcare worker with PCR-confirmed SARS-CoV-2 infection or an uninfected control (not recorded which). CDR3s include the opening cysteine and the closing phenylalanine or tryptophan. Fields, in order: clone size, J gene, D gene, V gene, CDR3 protein, CDR3 DNA. D genes are given only for firm matches. Rows may omit the clone size; those that give it use once, few, many or a size class.

clone size: many; J gene: TRBJ1-2; D gene: NA; V gene: TRBV2; CDR3 protein: CASGPRVGGYGYTF; CDR3 DNA: TGTGCCAGCGGCCCGAGGGTAGGGGGCTATGGCTACACCTTC
clone size: many; J gene: TRBJ2-3; D gene: TRBD1; V gene: TRBV10-3; CDR3 protein: CAISGQGKDTQYF; CDR3 DNA: TGTGCCATCAGTGGACAGGGTAAAGATACGCAGTATTTT
clone size: many; J gene: TRBJ2-7; D gene: TRBD1; V gene: TRBV28; CDR3 protein: CASSLGTGEQYF; CDR3 DNA: TGTGCCAGCAGTTTAGGGACAGGCGAGCAGTACTTC
clone size: large; J gene: TRBJ1-6; D gene: NA; V gene: TRBV7-2; CDR3 protein: CASSQTGNSPLHF; CDR3 DNA: TGTGCCAGCAGCCAAACGGGGAACTCACCCCTCCACTTT
clone size: many; J gene: TRBJ2-7; D gene: NA; V gene: TRBV7-3; CDR3 protein: CASSSGATSEQYF; CDR3 DNA: TGTGCCAGCAGCTCCGGGGCGACTAGCGAGCAGTACTTC
clone size: NA; J gene: TRBJ2-1; D gene: NA; V gene: TRBV7-3; CDR3 protein: CASSSRWGTEQFF; CDR3 DNA: TGTGCCAGCAGCAGCCGTTGGGGCACTGAGCAGTTCTTC
clone size: few; J gene: TRBJ2-7; D gene: NA; V gene: TRBV7-2; CDR3 protein: CASRLRGSGVSYEQYF; CDR3 DNA: TGTGCCAGCAGGCTCCGGGGTAGCGGAGTCTCCTACGAGCAGTACTTC
clone size: NA; J gene: TRBJ1-1; D gene: NA; V gene: TRBV29-1; CDR3 protein: CSVGRKMNTEAFF; CDR3 DNA: TGCAGCGTAGGACGGAAGATGAACACTGAAGCTTTCTTT
clone size: NA; J gene: TRBJ2-7; D gene: NA; V gene: TRBV5-1; CDR3 protein: CANSLVQGVYEQYF; CDR3 DNA: TGCGCCAACAGCTTGGTACAGGGTGTCTACGAGCAGTACTTC
clone size: many; J gene: TRBJ1-2; D gene: NA; V gene: TRBV4-2; CDR3 protein: CASSHQVLYMGGYTF; CDR3 DNA: TGTGCCAGCAGCCATCAAGTCCTGTATATGGGTGGCTACACCTTC
clone size: many; J gene: TRBJ1-1; D gene: NA; V gene: TRBV5-1; CDR3 protein: CASSLGRGNMNTEAFF; CDR3 DNA: TGCGCCAGCAGCTTGGGGAGGGGGAATATGAACACTGAAGCTTTCTTT
clone size: NA; J gene: TRBJ2-7; D gene: NA; V gene: TRBV19; CDR3 protein: CASSDGQHYEQYF; CDR3 DNA: TGTGCCAGTAGTGACGGACAGCACTACGAGCAGTACTTC
clone size: many; J gene: TRBJ2-5; D gene: NA; V gene: TRBV18; CDR3 protein: CASSPSGEETQYF; CDR3 DNA: TGTGCCAGCTCACCATCAGGGGAGGAGACCCAGTACTTC
clone size: few; J gene: TRBJ2-4; D gene: NA; V gene: TRBV6-5; CDR3 protein: CASRSDWAKNIQYF; CDR3 DNA: TGTGCCAGCAGGTCAGATTGGGCCAAAAACATTCAGTACTTC
clone size: few; J gene: TRBJ1-4; D gene: NA; V gene: TRBV20-1; CDR3 protein: CSARDRFATNEKLFF; CDR3 DNA: TGCAGTGCTAGAGACAGATTTGCAACTAATGAAAAACTGTTTTTT
clone size: many; J gene: TRBJ2-5; D gene: TRBD2; V gene: TRBV6-6; CDR3 protein: CASSYSSGGQETQYF; CDR3 DNA: TGTGCCAGCAGTTACTCTAGCGGGGGCCAAGAGACCCAGTACTTC
clone size: many; J gene: TRBJ2-7; D gene: TRBD1; V gene: TRBV12-5; CDR3 protein: CASGLVGTGGGNFYEQYF; CDR3 DNA: TGTGCTAGTGGTTTGGTTGGGACAGGGGGCGGGAATTTCTACGAGCAGTACTTC
clone size: few; J gene: TRBJ2-4; D gene: NA; V gene: TRBV5-1; CDR3 protein: CASSPTTGNKNIQYF; CDR3 DNA: TGCGCCAGCAGCCCGACTACAGGGAACAAAAACATTCAGTACTTC
clone size: NA; J gene: TRBJ2-7; D gene: NA; V gene: TRBV5-1; CDR3 protein: CASSLDLKQYEQYF; CDR3 DNA: TGCGCCAGCAGCTTGGACCTTAAGCAGTACGAGCAGTACTTC
clone size: few; J gene: TRBJ2-5; D gene: NA; V gene: TRBV6-4; CDR3 protein: CASMPPRGGETQYF; CDR3 DNA: TGTGCCAGCATGCCTCCCCGGGGAGGAGAGACCCAGTACTTC
clone size: NA; J gene: TRBJ2-7; D gene: TRBD1; V gene: TRBV20-1; CDR3 protein: CSGTGEVTYEQYF; CDR3 DNA: TGCAGTGGGACAGGGGAAGTCACCTACGAGCAGTACTTC
clone size: NA; J gene: TRBJ2-7; D gene: TRBD2; V gene: TRBV6-2/TRBV6-3; CDR3 protein: CASSPQAGGRGEQYF; CDR3 DNA: TGTGCCAGCAGCCCCCAGGCGGGAGGGCGAGGGGAGCAGTACTTC